The T cell receptor beta chain described here comes from a study of regulatory T cells in long-lasting Graves disease. Turning to the study itself: Graves' patients (newly diagnosed) had been on antithyroid drugs under 3 months.

The table lists this clonotype with a few counts. CDR3 regions were amplified by Arm-PCR using iRepertoire HTBI primers to build TCR beta libraries. TCRdb re-called the multiplex PCR reads through MiXCR, storing one row per CDR3 protein. The repertoire consists of almost 450,000 distinct CDR3 sequences, with over 15% occurring once and the leading ten covering about 10%. V lost 5 bases, J lost 5 bases, and 14 bases stayed unmatched. The germline V gene has CDR1 MNHEY and CDR2 SVGEGT. The CDR3 has 16 amino acids. The time point here: newly diagnosed GD, antithyroid drugs for less than 3 months. Isolated PBMC RNA provided the starting material for the TCR library. The same sample was also studied in work on T cells in Graves' hyperthyroidism and ophthalmopathy.

This sequence joins TRBV6-2 or TRBV6-3 and TRBJ2-7; 8 positions match TRBD2. This material consisted of peripheral blood mononuclear cells (PBMCs), taken at new diagnosis, from a patient treated with antithyroid drugs. The receptor was isolated from a woman in her 30s with Graves disease. CDR3 in DNA: TGTGCCAGCAGTCCCTCAAGCGGGAGAAGTCCTCACGAGCAGTACTTC. Residues: CASSPSSGRSPHEQYF.